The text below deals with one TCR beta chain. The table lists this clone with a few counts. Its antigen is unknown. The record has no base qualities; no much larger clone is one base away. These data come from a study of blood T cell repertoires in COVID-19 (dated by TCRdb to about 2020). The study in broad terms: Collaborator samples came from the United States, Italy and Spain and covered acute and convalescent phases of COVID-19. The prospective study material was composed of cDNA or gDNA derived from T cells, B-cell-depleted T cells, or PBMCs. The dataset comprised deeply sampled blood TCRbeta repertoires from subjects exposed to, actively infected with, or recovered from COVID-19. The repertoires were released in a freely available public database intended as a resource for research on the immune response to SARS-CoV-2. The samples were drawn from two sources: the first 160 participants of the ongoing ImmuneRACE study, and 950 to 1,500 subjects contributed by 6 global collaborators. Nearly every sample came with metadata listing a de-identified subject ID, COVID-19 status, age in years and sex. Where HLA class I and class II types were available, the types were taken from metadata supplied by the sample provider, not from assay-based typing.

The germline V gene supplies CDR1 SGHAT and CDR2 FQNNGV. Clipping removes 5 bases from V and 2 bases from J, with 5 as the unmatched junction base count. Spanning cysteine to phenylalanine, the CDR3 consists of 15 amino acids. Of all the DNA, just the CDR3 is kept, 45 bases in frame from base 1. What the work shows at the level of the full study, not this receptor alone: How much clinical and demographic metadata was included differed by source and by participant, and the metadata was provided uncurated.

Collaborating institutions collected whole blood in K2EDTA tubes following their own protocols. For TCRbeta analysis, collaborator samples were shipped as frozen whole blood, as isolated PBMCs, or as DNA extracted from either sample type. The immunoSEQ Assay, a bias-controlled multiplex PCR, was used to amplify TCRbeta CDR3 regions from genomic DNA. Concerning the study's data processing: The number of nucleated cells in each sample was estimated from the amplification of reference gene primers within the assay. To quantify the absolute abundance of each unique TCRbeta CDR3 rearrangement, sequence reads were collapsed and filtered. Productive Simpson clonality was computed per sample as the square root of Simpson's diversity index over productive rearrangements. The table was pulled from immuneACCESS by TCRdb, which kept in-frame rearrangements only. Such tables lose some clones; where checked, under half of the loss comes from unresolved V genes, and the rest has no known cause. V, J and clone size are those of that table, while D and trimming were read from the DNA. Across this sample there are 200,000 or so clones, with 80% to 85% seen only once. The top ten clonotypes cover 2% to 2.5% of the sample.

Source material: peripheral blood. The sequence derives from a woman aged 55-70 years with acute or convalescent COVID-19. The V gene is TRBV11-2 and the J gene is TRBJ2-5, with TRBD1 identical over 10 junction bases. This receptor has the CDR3 CASSRGQGTQETQYF. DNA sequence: TGTGCCAGCAGCCGGGGACAGGGGACTCAAGAGACCCAGTACTTC.